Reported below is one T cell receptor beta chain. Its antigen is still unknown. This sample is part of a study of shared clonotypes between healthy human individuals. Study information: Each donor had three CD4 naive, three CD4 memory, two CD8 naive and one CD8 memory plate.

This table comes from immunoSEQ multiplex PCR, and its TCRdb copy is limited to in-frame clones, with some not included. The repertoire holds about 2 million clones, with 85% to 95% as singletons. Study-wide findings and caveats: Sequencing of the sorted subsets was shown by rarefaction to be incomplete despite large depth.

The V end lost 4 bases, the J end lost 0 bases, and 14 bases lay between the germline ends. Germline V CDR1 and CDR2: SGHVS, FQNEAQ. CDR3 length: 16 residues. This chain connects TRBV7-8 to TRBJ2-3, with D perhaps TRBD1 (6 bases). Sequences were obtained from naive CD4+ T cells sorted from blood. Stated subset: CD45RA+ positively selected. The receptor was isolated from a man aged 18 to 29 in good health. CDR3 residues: CASSSGQIISTDTQYF. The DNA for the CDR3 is TGTGCCAGCAGCTCCGGACAGATCATTAGCACAGATACGCAGTATTTT.